Below, 29 T cell receptor beta chains from the same sample are listed, as sequenced in a study of blood T cell repertoires in COVID-19 (dated by TCRdb to 2018 to 2021). Library method: the immunoSEQ multiplex PCR assay. TCRdb carries this immuneACCESS record with in-frame sequences only. Its versions omit some clonotypes, under half of them owing to an unresolved V gene in the studies checked, with the rest unexplained. The sample table lists under 100,000 clones, approximately 85% of them with a count of one. Around 3.3% of the sample goes to the ten largest clones. The sequenced sample was peripheral blood. The receptors shown here come from a woman aged 80 or over with COVID-19, enrolled during active disease.

This chain's CDR3 is CASSEVRPSWSSYEQYF. The CDR3 DNA is TGTGCCAGCAGTGAAGTGAGGCCCTCCTGGTCCTCCTACGAGCAGTACTTC. The V call is TRBV6-1, the J call TRBJ2-7; D is uncertain. There are 17 residues in the CDR3. Between the trimmed V and J ends, which lost 1 base and 0 bases, there was a span of 16 bases. Germline lookup yields CDR1 MNHNS and CDR2 SASEGT.

This chain connects TRBV6-1 to TRBJ1-2; no reliable D call. From germline, CDR1 is MNHNS and CDR2 SASEGT. CDR3 length: 13 residues. The V end was cut by 2 bases, the J end by 4 bases, with 8 bases between. The CDR3 reads CASSERTGYGYTF. In nucleotides, the CDR3 is TGTGCCAGCAGTGAACGTACTGGCTATGGCTACACCTTC.

The V gene is TRBV9, the J gene TRBJ2-1; the match to TRBD2 covers 7 bases. Germline CDR1 SGDLS, CDR2 YYNGEE. V was pared by 3 bases and J by 4 bases, with 10 bases of the junction left unmatched. The CDR3 has 16 amino acids. CDR3 in amino acids: CASSAGGRGRYNEQFF. The CDR3 DNA reads TGTGCCAGCAGCGCCGGAGGGCGGGGGAGGTACAATGAGCAGTTCTTC.

The CDR3: CATDRGPNTGELFF. The CDR3 DNA follows: TGTGCCACCGACAGGGGGCCCAACACCGGGGAGCTGTTTTTT. This chain links TRBV28 with TRBJ2-2; 10 bases are a match to TRBD1. The CDR3 length is 14 residues. J lost 2 bases, V lost 10 bases, and 4 bases had no gene match. Germline CDR1 reads MDHEN; CDR2 reads SYDVKM.

The rearrangement uses TRBV7-8 and TRBJ1-2; 7 positions match TRBD1. The CDR3 length is 15 residues. With 4 bases clipped from V and 2 bases from J, the junction kept 7 bases outside the gene matches. The V gene's germline CDR1 is SGHVS and CDR2 FQNEAQ. The CDR3 nucleotides are TGTGCCAGCAGCTCGATATGGACAGGAAACTATGGCTACACCTTC. Protein product: CASSSIWTGNYGYTF.

The V and J genes are TRBV7-9 and TRBJ1-1; D gene ambiguous. The CDR3 has 14 amino acids. Trimming shortened V by 1 base and J by 6 bases, and 12 bases separated the two germline ends. Germline V gives CDR1 SEHNR, CDR2 FQNEAQ (reference sequence). CDR3 sequence: CASSLVVPGPEAFF. The CDR3 DNA follows: TGTGCCAGCAGCTTAGTCGTCCCCGGTCCTGAAGCTTTCTTT. The whole variable domain, filled in from reference TRBV7-9 and TRBJ1-1, reads DTGVSQNPRHKITKRGQNVTFRCDPISEHNRLYWYRQTLGQGPEFLTYFQNEAQLEKSRLLSDRFSAERPKGSFSTLEIQRTEQGDSAMYLCASSLVVPGPEAFFGQGTRLTVV.

This chain connects TRBV30 to TRBJ2-1, with D possibly being TRBD2 (6 bases). The CDR3 consists of 14 residues. Germline CDR1 GTSNPN, CDR2 SVGIG (reference sequence). The V gene lost 5 bases and the J gene lost 3 bases, with 14 bases spanning the gap. The CDR3 sequence is CAWSPSDHYNEQFF. The CDR3 nucleotides read TGTGCCTGGTCGCCTAGCGACCACTACAATGAGCAGTTCTTC.

This chain joins TRBV10-3 and TRBJ2-3; D gene uncertain. The CDR3 loop spans 13 amino acids. V gave up 11 bases and J gave up 0 bases, with 12 bases separating them. Per the germline V gene, CDR1 is ENHRY and CDR2 is SYGVKD. The CDR3 region has the DNA TGTGCCTCCAAGTCGACTAGCACAGATACGCAGTATTTT. It codes for CASKSTSTDTQYF.

J is TRBJ1-1 and V is TRBV5-1, with D perhaps TRBD1 (6 bases). The CDR3 runs to 14 residues. Between the trimmed V and J ends, which lost 2 bases and 3 bases, there was a span of 11 bases. Germline values: CDR1 SGHRS, CDR2 YFSETQ. The CDR3 bases are TGCGCCAGCAGCTTATCAGGGGTGGACACTGAAGCTTTCTTT. Translated: CASSLSGVDTEAFF.

This clone came up a few times. The gene calls are TRBV19 and TRBJ1-1; 8 nucleotides agree with TRBD1. The CDR3 consists of 16 residues. The germline CDR1 and CDR2 sequences are LNHDA and SQIVND (reference sequence). After removal of 2 bases from V and 4 bases from J, the junction contained 9 bases not matched to a gene. The CDR3 region is CASSISVLQGGTEAFF. The CDR3 DNA reads as TGTGCCAGTAGTATATCTGTATTACAGGGGGGCACTGAAGCTTTCTTT.

The chain couples TRBV6-5 to TRBJ2-7, with TRBD1 identical over 8 bases. The CDR3 contains 14 residues. CDR1 is MNHEY, CDR2 SVGAGI, per germline. The junction had 7 bases not matched to a gene; V was cut back by 5 bases and J by 4 bases. CDR3 nucleotide sequence: TGTGCCAGCAGTCAGAGGACAGGGAAATACGAGCAGTACTTC. Amino acids: CASSQRTGKYEQYF.

This chain links TRBV12-3 or TRBV12-4 with TRBJ2-7; tentatively, D is TRBD2 (5 bases). The CDR3 loop spans 13 amino acids. V lost 8 bases and J 1 base, leaving 12 bases between the germline ends. The CDR3 region is CASSEWRSYEQYF. The CDR3 nucleotides read TGTGCCAGCTCAGAGTGGAGGTCCTACGAGCAGTACTTC.

V gene TRBV12-5 combines with J gene TRBJ2-4, with a tentative D call TRBD1 (5 bases). Trimming removed 0 bases from V and 11 bases from J, with 8 bases in between. Germline CDR1 reads LGHNT; CDR2 reads FRNRAP. There are 12 residues in the CDR3. CDR3 in amino acids: CASGLVGVVQYF. The CDR3 DNA follows: TGTGCTAGTGGTTTGGTAGGGGTAGTTCAGTACTTC.

The CDR3 sequence: CASSFSPTHEQYF. The CDR3 DNA is TGCGCCAGCAGCTTCTCCCCGACACACGAGCAGTACTTC. The chain carries TRBV5-1 and TRBJ2-7; D remains ambiguous. The CDR3 has 13 residues. Trimming shortened V by 2 bases and J by 5 bases, and 11 bases separated the two germline ends. Germline V gene lookup returns CDR1 SGHRS and CDR2 YFSETQ.

The chain couples TRBV27 to TRBJ2-5; 8 nucleotides agree with TRBD1. Germline V CDR1 and CDR2: MNHEY, SMNVEV (reference sequence). The CDR3 consists of 13 residues. V shed 5 bases and J 4 bases; nucleotides not matched to a gene: 3. The CDR3 spells CASSIDRGETQYF. The CDR3 nucleotides are TGTGCCAGCAGTATAGACAGGGGAGAGACCCAGTACTTC.

This clone showed up just a few times. The chain is built from TRBV7-3 and TRBJ2-1; TRBD2 agrees at 11 bases. The CDR3 loop spans 16 amino acids. CDR1 and CDR2 from the germline V gene are SGHTA and FQGTGA. V dropped 5 bases and J dropped 9; count of bases not matched to a gene: 12. CDR3 in DNA: TGTGCCAGCAGCCCGCAAGTAGCGGGGGGGCTCGGTGAGCAGTTCTTC. It yields the protein CASSPQVAGGLGEQFF.

A word on this clone: A clone one base away is much larger, so this may be a read error. The chain uses TRBV6-5 and TRBJ2-2; D remains ambiguous. The V gene lost 6 bases and the J gene lost 1 base, with 6 bases spanning the gap. The CDR3 contains 13 residues. The germline CDR1 and CDR2 sequences are MNHEY and SVGAGI. This chain's CDR3 is CASSQENTGELFF. The CDR3 region has the DNA TGTGCCAGCAGCCAGGAGAACACCGGGGAGCTGTTTTTT.

J is TRBJ2-3 and V is TRBV11-3, with 9 bases matching TRBD1. Germline CDR1 and CDR2: SGHNT and YENEEA. Germline trimming cut 5 bases from V and 3 bases from J; bases unmatched to any gene: 6. This CDR3 region has 15 residues. This chain's CDR3 is CASSPRDRATDTQYF. The CDR3 bases are TGTGCCAGCAGCCCCCGGGACAGGGCAACAGATACGCAGTATTTT.

The chain combines TRBV5-1 with TRBJ2-2; 7 bases are shared with TRBD1. The germline V gene has CDR1 SGHRS and CDR2 YFSETQ. This CDR3 is 16 amino acids long. With V trimmed by 4 bases and J by 5 bases, 11 bases remained unmatched. CDR3 bases: TGCGCCAGCAGCCGAAACAGGGGCCTCAATACCGGGGAGCTGTTTTTT. This sequence encodes CASSRNRGLNTGELFF. Full variable domain (rest looked up from reference TRBV5-1 and TRBJ2-2): KAGVTQTPRYLIKTRGQQVTLSCSPISGHRSVSWYQQTPGQGLQFLFEYFSETQRNKGNFPGRFSGRQFSNSRSEMNVSTLELGDSALYLCASSRNRGLNTGELFFGEGSRLTVL.

This rearrangement joins TRBV4-3 to TRBJ2-3; D gene unclear. The germline V gene encodes CDR1 LGHNA and CDR2 YSLEER. The ends were cut back, 0 bases at V and 0 bases at J, with 4 bases in the middle. CDR3 length: 14 residues. CDR3 DNA: TGCGCCAGCAGCCAAGAAACTAGCACAGATACGCAGTATTTT. Protein product: CASSQETSTDTQYF.

The V and J genes are TRBV6-2 or TRBV6-3 and TRBJ2-7; TRBD1 aligns across 7 bases. Trimming removed 2 bases from V and 7 bases from J; junction bases left unmatched: 17. Germline CDR1 and CDR2: MNHEY and SVGEGT. The CDR3 runs to 17 residues. CDR3: CASSYPRTGQLGYEQYF. The CDR3, as DNA: TGTGCCAGCAGTTACCCGAGGACGGGACAGTTGGGATATGAGCAGTACTTC.

The chain joins TRBV30 to TRBJ2-2; 8 positions agree with TRBD1. The trim removed 6 bases at V and 3 bases at J, leaving 12 bases unmatched. The CDR3 runs to 16 residues. Germline assignment: CDR1 GTSNPN and CDR2 SVGIG (reference sequence). The CDR3 spells CACQSGAGGYTGELFF. In DNA form, the CDR3 reads TGTGCCTGCCAATCCGGGGCAGGGGGCTACACCGGGGAGCTGTTTTTT.

The chain links TRBV29-1 to TRBJ1-2; D is perhaps TRBD1 (6 bases). The germline gives CDR1 SQVTM, CDR2 ANQGSEA. V was trimmed by 7 bases and J by 11 bases, leaving 17 bases between them. This CDR3 has 11 residues. The CDR3 loop is CSGEDRFSYTF. The DNA of the CDR3 is TGCAGCGGTGAGGACAGATTTAGTTACACCTTC.

The V and J genes are TRBV5-1 and TRBJ1-3; D uncertain. CDR1 is SGHRS and CDR2 is YFSETQ in the germline V gene. The CDR3 is 14 residues long. Trimming took off 3 bases at V and 2 bases at J, with 9 bases between the two ends. This CDR3 reads CASSSQSPGNTIYF. The CDR3 DNA sequence: TGCGCCAGCAGCTCCCAATCCCCTGGAAACACCATATATTTT.

The genes are TRBV6-1 and TRBJ2-1, with 13 nucleotides matching TRBD2. Germline assignment: CDR1 MNHNS and CDR2 SASEGT. The CDR3 runs 18 residues. V trimming: 6 bases; J trimming: 0 bases; junction bases outside the gene matches: 8. CDR3 sequence: CASRELAGGFRSYNEQFF. CDR3 DNA sequence: TGTGCCAGCAGAGAACTAGCGGGAGGGTTTCGCTCCTACAATGAGCAGTTCTTC.

DNA for the CDR3: TGTGCCAGCTCACCTCGTCGGGATTCACCCCTCCACTTT. Protein sequence: CASSPRRDSPLHF. The chain combines TRBV18 with TRBJ1-6; D not certain. With 3 bases removed from V and 8 bases from J, the gap between germline ends came to 8 bases. The CDR3 is made up of 13 amino acids. Per the germline V gene, CDR1 is KGHSH and CDR2 is LQKENI.

The genes are TRBV6-5 and TRBJ2-3, with 13 bases matching TRBD2. Trimming removed 4 bases from V and 4 bases from J; junction bases left unmatched: 5. Germline values: CDR1 MNHEY, CDR2 SVGAGI. This CDR3 region has 16 residues. The CDR3 nucleotides are TGTGCCAGCAGTTTTGCTACTAGCGGGGGGGCAGATACGCAGTATTTT. It translates to CASSFATSGGADTQYF.

The chain joins TRBV11-3 to TRBJ1-1; the D is unclear. V was pared by 1 base and J by 1 base, with 10 bases between. Germline values: CDR1 SGHNT, CDR2 YENEEA. This CDR3 comprises 15 residues. CDR3: CASSLVPGSNTEAFF. For the CDR3, the DNA is TGTGCCAGCAGCTTAGTTCCAGGCTCGAACACTGAAGCTTTCTTT.

This CDR3 reads CASRVTGGVGNQPQHF. The CDR3 nucleotides read TGTGCCAGCAGAGTAACGGGGGGCGTAGGCAATCAGCCCCAGCATTTT. V and J are TRBV2 and TRBJ1-5; the D gene is possibly TRBD1 (6 bases). Germline CDR1 SNHLY, CDR2 FYNNEI. The CDR3 length is 16 residues. V was pared by 6 bases and J by 2 bases, with 17 bases between.